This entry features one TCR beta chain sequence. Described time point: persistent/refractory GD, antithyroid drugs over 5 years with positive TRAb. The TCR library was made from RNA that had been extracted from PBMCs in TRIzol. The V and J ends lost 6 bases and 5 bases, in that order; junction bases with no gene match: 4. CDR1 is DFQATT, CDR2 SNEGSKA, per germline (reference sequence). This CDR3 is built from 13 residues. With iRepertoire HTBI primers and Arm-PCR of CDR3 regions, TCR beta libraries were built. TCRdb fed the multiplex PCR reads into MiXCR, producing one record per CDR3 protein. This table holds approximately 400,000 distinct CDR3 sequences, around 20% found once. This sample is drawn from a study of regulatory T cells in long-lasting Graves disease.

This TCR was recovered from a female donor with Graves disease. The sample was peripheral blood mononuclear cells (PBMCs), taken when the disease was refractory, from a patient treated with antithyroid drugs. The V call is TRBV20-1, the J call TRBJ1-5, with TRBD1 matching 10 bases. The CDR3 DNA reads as TGCAGTGCCCCGGGACAGGGGCATCAGCCCCAGCATTTT. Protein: CSAPGQGHQPQHF.